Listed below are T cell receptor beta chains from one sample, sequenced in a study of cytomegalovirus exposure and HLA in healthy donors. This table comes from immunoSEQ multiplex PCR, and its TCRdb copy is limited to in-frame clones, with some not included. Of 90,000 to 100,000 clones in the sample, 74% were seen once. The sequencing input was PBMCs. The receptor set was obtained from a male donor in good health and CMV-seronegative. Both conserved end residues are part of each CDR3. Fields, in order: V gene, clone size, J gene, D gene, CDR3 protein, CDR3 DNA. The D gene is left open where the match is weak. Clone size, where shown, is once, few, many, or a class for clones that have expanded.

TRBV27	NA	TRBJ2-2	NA	CASSLATGAGELFF	TGTGCCAGCAGTTTAGCGACAGGAGCCGGGGAGCTGTTTTTT
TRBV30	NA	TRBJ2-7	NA	CAWSRVADRLEQYF	TGTGCCTGGAGTCGGGTAGCGGACCGATTAGAGCAGTACTTC
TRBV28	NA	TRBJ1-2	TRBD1	CASRGDRDDYGYTF	TGTGCCAGCAGGGGGGACAGGGACGACTATGGCTACACCTTC
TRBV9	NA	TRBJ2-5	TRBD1	CASSYQGASETQYF	TGTGCCAGCAGTTACCAGGGGGCATCAGAGACCCAGTACTTC
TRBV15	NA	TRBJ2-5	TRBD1	CATSSTGVQETQYF	TGTGCCACCAGCTCGACAGGGGTCCAAGAGACCCAGTACTTC
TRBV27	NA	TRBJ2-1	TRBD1	CASSLARGLSLNEQFF	TGTGCCAGCAGTTTAGCCAGGGGGCTGTCTCTGAATGAGCAGTTCTTC
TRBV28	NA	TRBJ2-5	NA	CASSSASFQETQYF	TGTGCCAGCAGTTCCGCGTCTTTCCAAGAGACCCAGTACTTC
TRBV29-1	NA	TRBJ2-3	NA	CSVEGGGGSSTDTQYF	TGCAGCGTTGAAGGGGGTGGAGGGTCTAGCACAGATACGCAGTATTTT
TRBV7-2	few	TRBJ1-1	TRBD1	CASSQGQGGRTEAFF	TGTGCCAGCAGCCAAGGACAGGGGGGTAGAACTGAAGCTTTCTTT
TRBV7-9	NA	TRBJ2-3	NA	CASSLARGQRTDTQYF	TGTGCCAGCAGCTTAGCGCGGGGACAGCGCACAGATACGCAGTATTTT
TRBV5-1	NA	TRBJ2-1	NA	CASSLVPIGVGSFNEQFF	TGCGCCAGCAGCTTGGTACCTATAGGGGTCGGAAGCTTTAATGAGCAGTTCTTC
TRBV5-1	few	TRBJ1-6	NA	CASSWGLGGNSPLHF	TGCGCCAGCAGCTGGGGATTGGGGGGGAATTCACCCCTCCACTTT
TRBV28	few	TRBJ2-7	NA	CASTRTAGEQYF	TGTGCCAGCACCCGGACGGCGGGGGAGCAGTACTTC
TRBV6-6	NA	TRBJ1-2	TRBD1	CASSYLPGQGVYGYTF	TGTGCCAGCAGTTACCTTCCGGGACAGGGGGTCTATGGCTACACCTTC
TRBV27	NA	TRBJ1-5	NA	CASSLLSRSNQPQHF	TGTGCCAGCAGTCTCTTAAGCCGTAGCAATCAGCCCCAGCATTTT
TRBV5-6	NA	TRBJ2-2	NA	CASSFSRNTGELFF	TGTGCCAGCAGCTTTAGCAGAAACACCGGGGAGCTGTTTTTT
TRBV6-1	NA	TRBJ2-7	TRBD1	CASRFPGTGRYEQYF	TGTGCCAGCAGGTTCCCCGGGACAGGGAGGTACGAGCAGTACTTC
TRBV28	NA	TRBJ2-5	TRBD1	CASRRTGSTETQYF	TGTGCCAGCAGACGGACAGGGAGTACAGAGACCCAGTACTTC
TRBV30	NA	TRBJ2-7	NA	CAWIRDSPYEQYF	TGTGCCTGGATTAGAGACAGCCCCTACGAGCAGTACTTC
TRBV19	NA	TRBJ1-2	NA	CASRQSPGGGYTF	TGTGCCAGTAGACAATCCCCCGGGGGGGGCTACACCTTC
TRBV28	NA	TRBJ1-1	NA	CASIKHGTEAFF	TGTGCCAGCATCAAACACGGGACTGAAGCTTTCTTT
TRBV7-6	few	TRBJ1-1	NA	CASSPHQGSARQGFF	TGTGCCAGCAGCCCTCACCAGGGCTCCGCTCGTCAAGGTTTCTTT